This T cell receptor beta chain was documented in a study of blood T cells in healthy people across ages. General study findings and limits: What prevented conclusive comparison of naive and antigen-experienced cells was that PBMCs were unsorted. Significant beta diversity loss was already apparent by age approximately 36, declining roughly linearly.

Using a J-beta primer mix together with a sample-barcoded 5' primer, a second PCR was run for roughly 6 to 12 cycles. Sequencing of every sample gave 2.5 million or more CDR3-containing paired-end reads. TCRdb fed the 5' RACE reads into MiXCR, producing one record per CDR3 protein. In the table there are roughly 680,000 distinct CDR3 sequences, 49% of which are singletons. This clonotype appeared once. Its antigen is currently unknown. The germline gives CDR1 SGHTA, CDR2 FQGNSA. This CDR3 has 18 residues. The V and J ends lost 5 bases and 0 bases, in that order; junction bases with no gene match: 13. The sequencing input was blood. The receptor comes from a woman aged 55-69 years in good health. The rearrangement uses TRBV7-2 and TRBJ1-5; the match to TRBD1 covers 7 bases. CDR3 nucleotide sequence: TGTGCCAGCAGCCGTAATCCCAACAGGGGCGATAGCAATCAGCCCCAGCATTTT. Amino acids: CASSRNPNRGDSNQPQHF.